One and the same sample provided the 28 T cell receptor beta chains below, sequenced in a study of blood T cells in healthy people across ages (dated by TCRdb to 2013 to 2016). Library preparation used 5' RACE. These reads were obtained on an Illumina HiSeq 2500. The second PCR ran for about 6 to 11 cycles and used a J-beta primer mix along with a sample-barcoded 5' primer. In TCRdb, the public reads were trimmed at Q25 with fastp and aligned with MiXCR, with productive beta chains retained. Each entry merges the rows of one CDR3 protein and shows their most common DNA and genes. This sample holds around 1,500,000 distinct CDR3 sequences; around 39% were observed only once. The ten top clones hold 7% to 9% of the sample. The material sequenced was blood. The receptors come from a woman younger than 35 in good health.

This clonotype is a singleton in its sample. V usage is TRBV4-2 and J usage is TRBJ2-5, with D uncertain. This CDR3 region has 12 residues. Germline values: CDR1 LGHNA, CDR2 YNFKEQ. Trimming cost V 4 bases and J 7 bases, with 10 bases left between them. The CDR3 DNA reads TGTGCCAGCAGCCCAGATCCGGGGACCCAGTACTTC. Translating gives CASSPDPGTQYF.

This clonotype was counted between two and nine times. This sequence joins TRBV2 and TRBJ2-4; D is unclear. Near its end, the DNA agrees better with TRBJ2-7, so the J call may be wrong. From germline, CDR1 is SNHLY and CDR2 FYNNEI. There are 12 residues in the CDR3. The CDR3 loop is CAMGGEIYEQYF. The CDR3 DNA reads as TGTGCCATGGGTGGGGAAATCTACGAGCAGTACTTC.

This clonotype was seen a few times. The V gene is TRBV28, the J gene TRBJ2-7; TRBD1 matches at 8 bases. Germline lookup yields CDR1 MDHEN and CDR2 SYDVKM. V lost 9 bases and J lost 5; bases outside the gene matches: 12. This CDR3 region has 14 residues. The CDR3 sequence: CASSVGTGAHEQYF. CDR3 bases: TGTGCCAGTAGTGTAGGGACAGGAGCCCACGAGCAGTACTTC.

J is TRBJ2-5 and V is TRBV20-1; TRBD2 might be the D (5 bases). Germline loops: CDR1 DFQATT, CDR2 SNEGSKA (reference sequence). Deletions cut 0 bases from V and 11 bases from J, with 31 bases between. CDR3 length equals 18 residues. The CDR3 loop reads CSARDDGRGSPTYNEQYF. The CDR3 DNA reads as TGCAGTGCTAGAGATGACGGTCGGGGTAGCCCGACCTACAATGAGCAGTACTTC.

This clonotype was seen once. The chain has TRBV24-1 and TRBJ1-1; D might be TRBD1 (6 bases). Germline assignment: CDR1 KGHDR and CDR2 SFDVKD. The V end was cut by 5 bases, the J end by 2 bases, with 11 bases between. The CDR3 covers 14 residues. CDR3 residues: CATSVGGLNTEAFF. For the CDR3, the DNA is TGTGCCACCAGTGTAGGGGGGCTTAACACTGAAGCTTTCTTT.

Concerning this clonotype: Sequence at one end of the junction differs from germline and may be a read error. DNA for the CDR3: TGTGCCAGCAGCAGAGCGGGAACTAGCACAGATGCGCAGTATTTT. It yields the protein CASSRAGTSTDAQYF. The V and J genes are TRBV7-9 and TRBJ2-3, with 7 nucleotides matching TRBD2. The V gene's germline CDR1 is SEHNR and CDR2 FQNEAQ (reference sequence). The CDR3 sequence is 15 residues long.

The rearrangement links TRBV7-2 to TRBJ2-1; 12 bases map to TRBD2. This CDR3 comprises 19 residues. Looked up from germline, CDR1 is SGHTA and CDR2 is FQGNSA. V lost 5 bases, J lost 0 bases, and 11 bases stayed unmatched. CDR3 residues: CASSIMGTSGPSSYNEQFF. The CDR3 bases are TGTGCCAGCAGCATAATGGGGACTAGCGGGCCTAGCTCCTACAATGAGCAGTTCTTC.

In its sample, this clonotype was seen a few times. The chain has TRBV7-8 and TRBJ2-1; 7 bases align to TRBD1. The CDR3 length is 13 residues. Germline trimming cut 10 bases from V and 6 bases from J; bases unmatched to any gene: 9. In germline, CDR1 is SGHVS, CDR2 FQNEAQ. CDR3 residues: CATGDSQVNEQFF. The CDR3 DNA sequence: TGTGCCACCGGGGACAGCCAGGTCAATGAGCAGTTCTTC.

This clonotype appeared many times. Here the CDR3 DNA reads TGTGCCAGCAGCTTCCAGGTGACCGCTAACTATGGCTACACCTTC. Translating gives CASSFQVTANYGYTF. V and J are TRBV7-2 and TRBJ1-2; D gene uncertain. Trimming pared 3 bases from V and 0 bases from J, leaving 11 bases between. CDR3 length equals 15 residues. The germline V gene encodes CDR1 SGHTA and CDR2 FQGNSA.

This clonotype has more than one count but fewer than ten. This chain connects TRBV12-3 or TRBV12-4 to TRBJ2-3; TRBD1 or TRBD2 may be the D gene (6 bases each). The CDR3 has 15 amino acids. Trimming pared 6 bases from V and 3 bases from J, leaving 16 bases between. Here the CDR3 DNA reads TGTGCCAGCAGCCCAACCGGGGGCTCTACAGATACGCAGTATTTT. Protein product: CASSPTGGSTDTQYF.

The rearrangement uses TRBV9 and TRBJ2-1, with TRBD2 as a possible D gene (6 bases). The germline CDR1 and CDR2 sequences are SGDLS and YYNGEE. The CDR3 runs 15 residues. V lost 2 bases, J lost 5 bases, and 14 bases lay in between. CDR3 DNA sequence: TGTGCCAGCAGCGTCCTCGGGGGTGGGGACAATGAGCAGTTCTTC. Protein: CASSVLGGGDNEQFF.

The chain has TRBV20-1 and TRBJ2-1; D possibly matches TRBD1 or TRBD2 (5 bases each). The assigned J gene may be wrong: the sequence end matches TRBJ2-7 better. The CDR3 length is 13 residues. Looked up from germline, CDR1 is DFQATT and CDR2 is SNEGSKA (reference sequence). The CDR3 nucleotides read TGCAGTGCGTTGGTAAGCGCCTGGGGGGAGCAGTACTTC. The encoded protein is CSALVSAWGEQYF.

This clonotype was detected a few times. The chain recombines TRBV20-1 with TRBJ1-2; a possible D gene is TRBD1 (5 bases). Germline CDR1 reads DFQATT; CDR2 reads SNEGSKA (reference sequence). CDR3 size: 14 residues. V lost 5 bases and J 4 bases, leaving 17 bases between the germline ends. Here the CDR3 reads CSARQMTNAYGYTF. CDR3 sequence (DNA): TGCAGTGCTCGACAGATGACTAACGCCTATGGCTACACCTTC.

This chain links TRBV6-1 with TRBJ2-5; a possible D gene is TRBD2 (7 bases). Germline values: CDR1 MNHNS, CDR2 SASEGT. The CDR3 is made up of 14 amino acids. Deletions cut 6 bases from V and 0 bases from J, with 11 bases between. CDR3 nucleotide sequence: TGTGCCAGCAGAGGGGGGGGGAACCAAGAGACCCAGTACTTC. It encodes CASRGGGNQETQYF.

This clonotype occurred a few times. The V call is TRBV10-3, the J call TRBJ1-1, with TRBD1 matching 9 bases. The CDR3 is made up of 13 amino acids. V shed 11 bases and J 6 bases; nucleotides not matched to a gene: 10. The germline gives CDR1 ENHRY, CDR2 SYGVKD. Here the CDR3 reads CAGGQGMDAEAFF. CDR3 sequence (DNA): TGTGCCGGTGGACAGGGGATGGACGCTGAAGCTTTCTTT.

On this clonotype: The junction does not match germline at one end; this may be a read error. The chain recombines TRBV14 with TRBJ2-3; D ambiguous. Germline loops: CDR1 SGHDN, CDR2 FVKESK. The CDR3 is made up of 16 amino acids. CDR3 sequence (DNA): TGTGCCGGCAGCCAACTATCCTGGATAAACACAGATACGCAGTATTTT. This gives the protein CAGSQLSWINTDTQYF.

The rearrangement links TRBV20-1 to TRBJ2-4; a weak D match, TRBD2 (5 bases). V lost 5 bases, J lost 13 bases, and 21 bases lay in between. The CDR3 loop spans 13 amino acids. The germline V gene encodes CDR1 DFQATT and CDR2 SNEGSKA (reference sequence). CDR3: CSASTSSLGEQYF. DNA for the CDR3: TGCAGTGCTTCAACAAGTAGTCTCGGGGAGCAGTACTTC.

This clonotype was observed at least ten times. The chain employs TRBV3-1 and TRBJ2-3; D call uncertain. The germline V and J ends were trimmed by 5 bases and 6 bases, with 6 bases remaining between them. CDR1 LGHDT and CDR2 YNNKEL come from the germline V gene (reference sequence). The CDR3 is made up of 11 amino acids. The CDR3 reads CASSSMDTQYF. DNA for the CDR3: TGTGCCAGCAGCTCGATGGATACGCAGTATTTT.

This clonotype came up many times. The J gene is TRBJ2-1, the V gene TRBV4-1; a weak D match, TRBD2 (6 bases). Germline CDR1 and CDR2: MGHRA and YSYEKL. V lost 0 bases to trimming and J lost 2 bases, with 26 bases between them. The CDR3 covers 21 residues. The CDR3, as DNA: TGCGCCAGCAGCCAAGATCCGCCCCGGGGGTCGGCCTTCCCGACCTACAATGAGCAGTTCTTC. Translated: CASSQDPPRGSAFPTYNEQFF.

This clonotype was recorded only once. The chain combines TRBV27 with TRBJ2-5; 10 nucleotides line up with TRBD2. The J call may be mistaken, given a closer DNA end match to TRBJ2-1. This CDR3 region has 15 residues. Per germline, CDR1 MNHEY and CDR2 SMNVEV (reference sequence). The CDR3 region is CASSLASGGLETQFF. Here the CDR3 DNA reads TGTGCCAGCAGTTTAGCTAGCGGGGGATTGGAGACCCAGTTCTTC.

This chain links TRBV12-3 or TRBV12-4 with TRBJ2-7; D gene ambiguous. With 7 bases removed from V and 1 base from J, the gap between germline ends came to 11 bases. This CDR3 comprises 13 residues. CDR3 sequence: CASTYLGSYEQYF. CDR3 bases: TGTGCCAGCACCTATTTGGGGTCCTACGAGCAGTACTTC.

V and J are TRBV20-1 and TRBJ1-2; weak D call: TRBD1 (6 bases). V was clipped by 6 bases and J by 1 base, with 18 bases between them. This CDR3 spans 15 amino acids. Germline CDR1 DFQATT, CDR2 SNEGSKA (reference sequence). The CDR3 loop is CSADPAGGLNYGYTF. The CDR3 DNA is TGCAGTGCCGATCCGGCCGGGGGGCTTAACTATGGCTACACCTTC.

The chain uses TRBV7-2 and TRBJ2-5, with D uncertain. CDR3 length: 14 residues. Germline V lookup: CDR1 SGHTA, CDR2 FQGNSA. Between the trimmed V and J ends, which lost 5 bases and 3 bases, there was a span of 13 bases. CDR3 DNA sequence: TGTGCCAGCAGCCGTGCCGGGTCTAAAGAGACCCAGTACTTC. This sequence encodes CASSRAGSKETQYF.

The rearrangement joins TRBV3-1 to TRBJ2-7; 12 positions match TRBD2. CDR1 is LGHDT and CDR2 is YNNKEL in the germline V gene (reference sequence). Losses at the gene ends were 7 bases for V and 7 bases for J; bases not matched to a gene: 8. This CDR3 spans 14 amino acids. The CDR3 is CASKTSGSSNEQYF. CDR3 nucleotides: TGTGCCAGCAAGACTAGCGGGAGCTCCAATGAGCAGTACTTC.

The chain couples TRBV6-5 to TRBJ1-6, with D unclear. There are 13 residues in the CDR3. Germline CDR1 MNHEY, CDR2 SVGAGI. Trimming removed 0 bases at V and 9 bases at J, with 6 bases between. This CDR3 is CASSYSEGSPLHF. CDR3 coding DNA: TGTGCCAGCAGTTACTCCGAGGGTTCACCCCTCCACTTT.

In this sample, this clonotype turned up once. This likely reflects a read error, since a far larger clone is one base away. The chain employs TRBV7-6 and TRBJ2-6; D is possibly TRBD1 (5 bases). The CDR3 runs 13 residues. CDR1 and CDR2 (germline): SGHVS, FNYEAQ. The CDR3 nucleotides are TGTGCCAGCAGCCCCTCTGGGGCCAACGCCCTGACTTTC. It yields the protein CASSPSGANALTF.

The CDR3 sequence is CATSNPKTSFEQFF. CDR3 nucleotides: TGTGCCACCAGTAATCCGAAGACTAGTTTTGAGCAGTTCTTC. The chain uses TRBV24-1 and TRBJ2-1; a possible D gene is TRBD2 (6 bases). V gave up 6 bases and J gave up 9 bases, with 17 bases separating them. The CDR3 spans 14 residues. CDR1 is KGHDR, CDR2 SFDVKD, per germline.

This clonotype turned up a few times. The chain links TRBV6-1 to TRBJ2-7, with no clear D. The CDR3 totals 14 residues. The germline V gene has CDR1 MNHNS and CDR2 SASEGT. Trimming took off 8 bases at V and 2 bases at J, with 16 bases between the two ends. DNA for the CDR3: TGTGCCAGCGGGCCGTACAGAACCCCCTACGAGCAGTACTTC. Its protein product is CASGPYRTPYEQYF.